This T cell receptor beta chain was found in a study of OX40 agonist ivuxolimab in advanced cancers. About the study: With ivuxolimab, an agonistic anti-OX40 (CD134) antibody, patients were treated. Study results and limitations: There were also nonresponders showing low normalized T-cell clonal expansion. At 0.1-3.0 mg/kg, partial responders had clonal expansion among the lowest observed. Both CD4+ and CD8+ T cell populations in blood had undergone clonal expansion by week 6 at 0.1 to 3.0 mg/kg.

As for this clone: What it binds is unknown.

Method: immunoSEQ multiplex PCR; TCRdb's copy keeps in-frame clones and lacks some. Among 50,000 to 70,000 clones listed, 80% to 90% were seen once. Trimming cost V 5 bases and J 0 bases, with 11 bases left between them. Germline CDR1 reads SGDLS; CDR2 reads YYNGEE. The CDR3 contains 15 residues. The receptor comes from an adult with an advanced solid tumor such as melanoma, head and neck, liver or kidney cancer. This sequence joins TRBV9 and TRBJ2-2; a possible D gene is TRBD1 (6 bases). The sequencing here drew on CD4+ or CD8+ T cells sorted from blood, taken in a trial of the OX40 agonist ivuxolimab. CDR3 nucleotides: TGTGCCAGCAGACAGGGTCATACGAACACCGGGGAGCTGTTTTTT. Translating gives CASRQGHTNTGELFF.